This T cell receptor (beta chain) was retrieved from a study of T cells in Graves' hyperthyroidism and ophthalmopathy. Study-wide results and limits: The model's output predicted ophthalmopathy at a median of roughly 6.9 months prior to onset.

RNA transcripts served as the template for amplifying TCR beta CDR3 regions. First-round RT-PCR targeting the TCR CDR3 was performed with the HTBI primer set. A single record per CDR3 protein comes from TCRdb applying MiXCR to the multiplex PCR reads. This sample has some 550,000 distinct CDR3 sequences; about a sixth occur once, and the top ten carry about 3.5%. This clonotype was observed at least ten times. The antigen is not known. This clonotype originated in a woman aged 35 to 49 with Graves' ophthalmopathy. The material sequenced was blood.

The CDR3 DNA sequence: TGTGCCAGCAGTTCATCCCTGGCACATGGCTACACCTTC. Protein product: CASSSSLAHGYTF. This chain joins TRBV11-2 and TRBJ1-2; D call uncertain. The CDR3 covers 13 residues. Germline CDR1 is SGHAT and CDR2 is FQNNGV. Trimming cost V 6 bases and J 6 bases, with 14 bases left between them.